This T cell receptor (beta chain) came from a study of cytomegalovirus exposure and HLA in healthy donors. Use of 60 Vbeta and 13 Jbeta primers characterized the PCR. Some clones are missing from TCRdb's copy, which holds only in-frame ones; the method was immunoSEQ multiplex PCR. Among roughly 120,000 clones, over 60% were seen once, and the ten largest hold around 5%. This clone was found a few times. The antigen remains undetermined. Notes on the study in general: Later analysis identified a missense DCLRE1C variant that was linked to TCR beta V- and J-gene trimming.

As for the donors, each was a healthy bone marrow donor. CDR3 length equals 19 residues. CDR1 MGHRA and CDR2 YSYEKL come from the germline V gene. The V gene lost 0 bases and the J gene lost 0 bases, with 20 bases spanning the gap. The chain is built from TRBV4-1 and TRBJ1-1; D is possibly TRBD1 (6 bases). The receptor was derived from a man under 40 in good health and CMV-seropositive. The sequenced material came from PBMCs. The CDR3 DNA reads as TGCGCCAGCAGCCAAGATCGGTTTAGCAGGGGTGATATGAACACTGAAGCTTTCTTT. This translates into CASSQDRFSRGDMNTEAFF.